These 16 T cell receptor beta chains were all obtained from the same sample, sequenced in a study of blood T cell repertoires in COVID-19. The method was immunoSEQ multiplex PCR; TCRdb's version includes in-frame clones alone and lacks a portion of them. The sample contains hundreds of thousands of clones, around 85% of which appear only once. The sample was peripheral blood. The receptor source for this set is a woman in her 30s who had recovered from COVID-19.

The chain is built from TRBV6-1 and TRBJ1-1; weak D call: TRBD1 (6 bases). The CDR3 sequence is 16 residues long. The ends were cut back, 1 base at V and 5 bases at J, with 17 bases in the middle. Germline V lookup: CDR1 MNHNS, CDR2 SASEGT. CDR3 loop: CASSEEYDRHRTEAFF. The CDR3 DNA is TGTGCCAGCAGTGAAGAGTACGACAGGCATAGGACTGAAGCTTTCTTT.

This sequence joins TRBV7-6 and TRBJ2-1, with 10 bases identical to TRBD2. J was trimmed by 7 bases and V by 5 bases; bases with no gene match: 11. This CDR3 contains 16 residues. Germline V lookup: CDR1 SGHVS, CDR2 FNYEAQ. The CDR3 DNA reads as TGTGCCAGCAGCCTCCGACCATCTAGCGGGAGTAATGAGCAGTTCTTC. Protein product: CASSLRPSSGSNEQFF.

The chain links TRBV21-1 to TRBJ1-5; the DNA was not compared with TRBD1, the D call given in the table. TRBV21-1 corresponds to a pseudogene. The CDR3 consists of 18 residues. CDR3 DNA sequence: TGTGCCAGCAGCAAAAGGAATATGGACAGGGGTAGCAATCAGCCCCAGCATTTT. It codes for CASSKRNMDRGSNQPQHF.

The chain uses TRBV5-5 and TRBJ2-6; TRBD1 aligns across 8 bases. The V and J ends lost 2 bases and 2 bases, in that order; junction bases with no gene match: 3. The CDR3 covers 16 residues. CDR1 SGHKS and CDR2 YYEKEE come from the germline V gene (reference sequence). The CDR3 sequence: CASSFQGAPGANVLTF. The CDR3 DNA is TGTGCCAGCAGCTTCCAGGGGGCGCCTGGGGCCAACGTCCTGACTTTC. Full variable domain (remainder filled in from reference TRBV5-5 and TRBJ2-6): DAGVTQSPTHLIKTRGQQVTLRCSPISGHKSVSWYQQVLGQGPQFIFQYYEKEERGRGNFPDRFSARQFPNYSSELNVNALLLGDSALYLCASSFQGAPGANVLTFGAGSRLTVL.

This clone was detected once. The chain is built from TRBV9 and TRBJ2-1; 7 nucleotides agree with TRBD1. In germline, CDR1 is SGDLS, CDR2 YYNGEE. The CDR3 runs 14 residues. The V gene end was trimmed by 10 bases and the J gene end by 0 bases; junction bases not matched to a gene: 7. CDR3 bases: TGTGCCTCACAGACAGGGAGCTCCTACAATGAGCAGTTCTTC. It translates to CASQTGSSYNEQFF.

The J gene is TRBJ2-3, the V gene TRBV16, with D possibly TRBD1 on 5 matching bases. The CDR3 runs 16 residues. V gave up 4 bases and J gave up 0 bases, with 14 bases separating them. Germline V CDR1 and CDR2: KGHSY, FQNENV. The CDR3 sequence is CASSREVGASTDTQYF. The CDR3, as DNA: TGTGCCAGCAGCCGAGAAGTAGGGGCGAGCACAGATACGCAGTATTTT.

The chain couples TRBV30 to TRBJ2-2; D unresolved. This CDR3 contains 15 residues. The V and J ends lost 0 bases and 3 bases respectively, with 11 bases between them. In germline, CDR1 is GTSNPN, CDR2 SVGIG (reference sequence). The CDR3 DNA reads TGTGCCTGGAGTGTACCCCCGAGAGACACCGGGGAGCTGTTTTTT. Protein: CAWSVPPRDTGELFF. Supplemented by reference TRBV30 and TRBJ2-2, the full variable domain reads SQTIHQWPATLVQPVGSPLSLECTVEGTSNPNLYWYRQAAGRGLQLLFYSVGIGQISSEVPQNLSASRPQDRQFILSSKKLLLSDSGFYLCAWSVPPRDTGELFFGEGSRLTVL.

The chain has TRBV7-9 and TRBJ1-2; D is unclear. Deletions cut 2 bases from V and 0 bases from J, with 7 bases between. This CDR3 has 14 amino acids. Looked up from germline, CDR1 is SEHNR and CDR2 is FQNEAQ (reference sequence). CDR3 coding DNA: TGTGCCAGCAGCTTAATGGGAGCTAACTATGGCTACACCTTC. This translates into CASSLMGANYGYTF.

The CDR3 DNA reads TGTGCCAGCAGCTTAGCCGCTAGCTACGAGCAGTACTTC. It codes for CASSLAASYEQYF. The J gene is TRBJ2-7, the V gene TRBV7-9, with D uncertain. V shed 0 bases and J shed 3 bases, with 6 bases lying between them. CDR3 length: 13 amino acids. Germline values: CDR1 SEHNR, CDR2 FQNEAQ (reference sequence).

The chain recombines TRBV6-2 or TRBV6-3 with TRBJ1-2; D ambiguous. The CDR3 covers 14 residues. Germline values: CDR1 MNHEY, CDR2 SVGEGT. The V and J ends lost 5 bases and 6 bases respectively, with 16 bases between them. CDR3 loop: CASSPPTLSDGYTF. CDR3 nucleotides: TGTGCCAGCAGTCCCCCCACGCTCAGCGATGGCTACACCTTC.

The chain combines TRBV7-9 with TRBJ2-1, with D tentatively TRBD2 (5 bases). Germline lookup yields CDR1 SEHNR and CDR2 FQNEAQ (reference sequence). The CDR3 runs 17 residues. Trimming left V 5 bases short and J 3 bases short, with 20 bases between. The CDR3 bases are TGTGCCAGCAGCGGAGGTCTGGGTTTTGCTGACTACAATGAGCAGTTCTTC. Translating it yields CASSGGLGFADYNEQFF.

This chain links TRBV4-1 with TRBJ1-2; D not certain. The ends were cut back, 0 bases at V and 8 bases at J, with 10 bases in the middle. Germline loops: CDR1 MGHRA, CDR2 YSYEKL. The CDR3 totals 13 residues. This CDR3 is CASSQDLSGGYTF. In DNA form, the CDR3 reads TGCGCCAGCAGCCAAGACTTATCGGGGGGCTACACCTTC.

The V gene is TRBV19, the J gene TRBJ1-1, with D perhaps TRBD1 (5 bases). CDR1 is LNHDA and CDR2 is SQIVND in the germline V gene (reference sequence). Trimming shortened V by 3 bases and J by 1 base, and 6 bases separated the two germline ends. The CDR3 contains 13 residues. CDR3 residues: CASSIGQNTEAFF. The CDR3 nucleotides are TGTGCCAGTAGTATTGGACAGAACACTGAAGCTTTCTTT.

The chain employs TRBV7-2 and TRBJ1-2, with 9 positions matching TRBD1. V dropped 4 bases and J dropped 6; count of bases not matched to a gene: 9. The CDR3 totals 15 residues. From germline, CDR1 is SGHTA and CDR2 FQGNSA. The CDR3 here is CASSSQLRDRDGYTF. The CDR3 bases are TGTGCCAGCAGCTCACAACTAAGGGACAGGGATGGCTACACCTTC.

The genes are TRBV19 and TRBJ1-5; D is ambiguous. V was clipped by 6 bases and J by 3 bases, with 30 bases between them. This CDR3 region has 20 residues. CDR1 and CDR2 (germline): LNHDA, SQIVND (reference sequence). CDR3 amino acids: CASSPWMPGLLVPDNQPQHF. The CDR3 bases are TGTGCCAGTAGCCCCTGGATGCCAGGACTCCTTGTGCCAGACAATCAGCCCCAGCATTTT.

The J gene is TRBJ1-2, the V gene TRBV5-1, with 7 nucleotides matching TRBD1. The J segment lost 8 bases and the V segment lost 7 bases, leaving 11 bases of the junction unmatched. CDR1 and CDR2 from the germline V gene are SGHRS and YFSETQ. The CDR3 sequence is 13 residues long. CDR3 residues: CASGETGSRGYTF. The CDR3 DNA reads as TGCGCCAGCGGGGAGACAGGGTCTCGGGGCTACACCTTC.